This T cell receptor beta chain is from a study of blood T cells in healthy people across ages (dated by TCRdb to about 2015). Context from the whole study: In model experiments, template switching captured roughly one uniquely barcoded TCR beta cDNA molecule for every two T cells. Age-related changes in TCR beta repertoire diversity were measured in the study by deep sequencing normalized with unique cDNA molecular identifiers. The donors were split into four age groups: young (average around 15 years), middle-aged (roughly 42), aged (more than 60) and long-lived (roughly 88). Using the same blood draw, the study looked at two additional independent replicas of 1 million unique cDNA reads for two donors, one aged 18 to 30 and the other aged 80 or older. Study-level results and caveats: Donor CMV infection status was unknown, potentially confounding age-related changes in expanded clonotypes. Observed TCR beta diversity per million T cells fell roughly linearly with age, and a significant reduction was already apparent by age approximately 40. Compared with the aged group, more naive CD4+ T cells, fewer expanded clones and increased TCR diversity were shown by the long-lived group, suggesting age selection. Estimates of total diversity based on one million sequenced T cells were considered lower bounds and underestimates. Since profiling was done on bulk unsorted PBMCs, naive and antigen-experienced compartments could not be conclusively compared. Observed TCR beta diversity correlated strongly with the percentage of naive T cells measured by flow cytometry.

Donors were 39 systemically healthy Caucasian individuals from Russia aged roughly 6 to 95 years. Roughly 11 milliliters of peripheral blood were drawn from each donor into EDTA-treated Vacutainer tubes. PBMCs were isolated by Ficoll-Paque density-gradient centrifugation, with at least 6.5 million obtained per sample. Trizol reagent was used to extract total RNA from the PBMCs, yielding at least 6 micrograms per sample. Naive CD45RAhigh/CD27high T cell percentages were measured by flow cytometry on a PBMC aliquot from every donor. Preparation of the library involved 5' RACE. For sequencing, an Illumina HiSeq 2500 was employed. A second PCR of roughly 7 to 11 cycles was performed with a sample-barcoded 5' primer and a J-beta primer mix. A unique molecular identifier was introduced onto each TCR beta cDNA molecule by a template-switch 5' adaptor carrying 12 random nucleotides. Each sample yielded at least 2.5 million CDR3-containing paired-end reads. The Mint cDNA synthesis kit, primed by a TRBC-specific oligonucleotide, was used to synthesize first-strand cDNA from all RNA. All cDNA was treated with uracil-DNA glycosylase and then went through a first 18-cycle PCR with the universal primers M1SS and BC2_uni_R. For the original study's pipeline: Each sample was normalized by randomly selecting 1 million high-quality reads, each carrying a distinct molecular identifier. Reads with shared molecular identifiers were discarded instead of being binned into consensus sequences. CDR3 identification, clonotype clustering and error correction used MiTCR with a Q25 quality threshold and the strictest error-elimination algorithm. A nonparametric unseen species model with Euler transformation was used to estimate lower-bound total TCR beta diversity. TCRdb's own reprocessing of the public reads used fastp at Q25 and MiXCR and kept productive beta chains. Each record represents a unique CDR3 protein, reported with the most common genes and DNA among its rows. These V and J calls are TCRdb output, not the study's own analysis. For this sample there are hundreds of thousands of distinct CDR3 sequences; roughly 24% appear just once. Of the sample, 3% is held by the ten largest clones.

This clonotype has more than one count but fewer than ten. It has no known antigen specificity. One base away there is no much larger clone; base qualities are not given. The data were also submitted as part of a second study, on T cells of mothers and their children. The second publication reports: Nine systemically healthy Caucasian individuals, comprising three mothers and their six children, were included as donors. cDNA synthesis used all of the extracted RNA, with roughly 1.5 ug of RNA in each 15 ul reaction. In the second PCR, the M1S primer introduced both the sample barcodes and 2-4 random nucleotides. Over 8 million TCR beta CDR3 reads came from each mother, compared with approximately 3 million reads from each child. Thymic selection shapes the output of TCR recombination in a similar way in related and unrelated pairs, and inherited differences have a minor effect. Normalized repertoire overlap in related mother-child pairs was always slightly higher than in unrelated mother-child pairs, but the difference was never significant. No persistent microchimeric T cell clones were detected, at a sensitivity of about 100 clones per million clonotypes. Deep NGS was used in the study to compare the TCR beta repertoires of mothers and children and to look for features that separate related mother-child pairs from unrelated individuals. Mothers averaged roughly 40 +/- 4 years of age and children averaged around 11 +/- 4 years. After adapters were ligated using NEBNext reagents, the libraries underwent 100+100 nt paired-end sequencing on an Illumina HiSeq 2000. To prevent cross-contamination, the mother and child libraries were prepared one month apart and sequenced in separate runs. Between roughly 450,000 and 2,000,000 distinct TCR beta clonotypes were identified per donor. Naive TCR beta clonotypes were estimated from low-frequency clonotypes matched to each donor's FACS-determined naive share, without sorting.

The sample was blood. This TCR derives from a boy under 18 in good health.

The CDR3 reads as follows: CATGQGRRPQHF. The nucleotides are TGTGCCACCGGACAGGGGAGAAGGCCCCAGCATTTT. Recombination connected TRBV6-5 to TRBJ1-5, and TRBD1 matches 9 of the central bases. CDR1 and CDR2 are drawn from the germline V gene: MNHEY, SVGAGI. Taken from cysteine to phenylalanine, the CDR3 has 12 residues. CDR3 DNA is the only sequence kept; it has 36 bases, read in frame from the first base. The germline V and J ends show losses of 10 bases and 9 bases respectively, and no gene match explains 7 bases of the junction.